This is a list of T cell receptor beta chains from one sample in a study of CD8 T cells in Susac syndrome. TCRdb passed the immunoSEQ multiplex PCR reads through MiXCR, listing each CDR3 protein once. This sample has 50,000 or so distinct CDR3 sequences, with about 92% found just once. Source material: CD8+ T cells from PBMCs. These receptors all come from a human donor with multiple sclerosis. Each CDR3 is given with its conserved first and last residue. D genes are given only for firm matches. A row's size may be missing; if present it is once, few, many or a size class.

clone size: -; V gene: TRBV29-1; D gene: TRBD1; J gene: TRBJ1-2; CDR3 DNA: TGCAGCGTTGAAGACAGGGGGACGATCTATGGCTACACCTTC; CDR3 protein: CSVEDRGTIYGYTF
clone size: -; V gene: TRBV7-2; D gene: -; J gene: TRBJ2-7; CDR3 DNA: TGTGCCAGCAGCTCCTACTCCTACGAGCAGTACTTC; CDR3 protein: CASSSYSYEQYF
clone size: -; V gene: TRBV28; D gene: -; J gene: TRBJ1-2; CDR3 DNA: TGTGCCAGCAGTTTAGGGACAAGGTATGGCTACACCTTC; CDR3 protein: CASSLGTRYGYTF
clone size: -; V gene: TRBV20-1; D gene: -; J gene: TRBJ1-5; CDR3 DNA: TGCAGTGCTCTCCGGGGCAATCAGCCCCAGCATTTT; CDR3 protein: CSALRGNQPQHF
clone size: -; V gene: TRBV7-2; D gene: TRBD2; J gene: TRBJ2-2; CDR3 DNA: TGTGCCAGCAGCTTACTTGCTAGCGGGGGGTACACCGGGGAGCTGTTTTTT; CDR3 protein: CASSLLASGGYTGELFF
clone size: -; V gene: TRBV7-6; D gene: TRBD1; J gene: TRBJ2-3; CDR3 DNA: TGTGCCAGCAGCCGTCTCACCTTCGACAGGGCCTATGGCACAGATACGCAGTATTTT; CDR3 protein: CASSRLTFDRAYGTDTQYF
clone size: few; V gene: TRBV25-1; D gene: -; J gene: TRBJ2-7; CDR3 DNA: TGTGCCAGCAGCCCCTCGGGGTACGAGCAGTACTTC; CDR3 protein: CASSPSGYEQYF
clone size: once; V gene: TRBV7-2; D gene: TRBD1; J gene: TRBJ2-7; CDR3 DNA: TGTGCCAGCAGCTTACCCGAGTCAGGGGGCTGGTACGAGCAGTACTTC; CDR3 protein: CASSLPESGGWYEQYF
clone size: -; V gene: TRBV6-1; D gene: TRBD1; J gene: TRBJ2-2; CDR3 DNA: TGTGCCAGCAGGCAGGGGGTTTCGGACACCGGGGAGCTGTTTTTT; CDR3 protein: CASRQGVSDTGELFF
clone size: -; V gene: TRBV7-2; D gene: TRBD2; J gene: TRBJ2-1; CDR3 DNA: TGTGCCAGCAGCTTAGTGGGGGGGGACAATGAGCAGTTCTTC; CDR3 protein: CASSLVGGDNEQFF
clone size: once; V gene: TRBV5-1; D gene: TRBD2; J gene: TRBJ2-3; CDR3 DNA: TGCGCCAGCAGTTACACTAGCGGGGGACGGGATACGCAGTATTTT; CDR3 protein: CASSYTSGGRDTQYF
clone size: -; V gene: TRBV9; D gene: -; J gene: TRBJ1-5; CDR3 DNA: TGTGCCAGCAGCGTTGCTTCTTATAGCAATCAGCCCCAGCATTTT; CDR3 protein: CASSVASYSNQPQHF
clone size: -; V gene: TRBV5-1; D gene: -; J gene: TRBJ1-5; CDR3 DNA: TGCGCCAGCAGCCCGTGGACAGGCAATCAGCCCCAGCATTTT; CDR3 protein: CASSPWTGNQPQHF
clone size: -; V gene: TRBV29-1; D gene: -; J gene: TRBJ2-5; CDR3 DNA: TGCAGCGTTGAAGATGTGGCGGTGGGAGAGACCCAGTACTTC; CDR3 protein: CSVEDVAVGETQYF
clone size: -; V gene: TRBV20-1; D gene: -; J gene: TRBJ2-3; CDR3 DNA: TGCAGTGCTTACTACCGGGACCTTCGAGGTACAGATACGCAGTATTTT; CDR3 protein: CSAYYRDLRGTDTQYF
clone size: -; V gene: TRBV5-1; D gene: -; J gene: TRBJ2-7; CDR3 DNA: TGCGCCAGCAGCTTCGGGGTAACCTACGAGCAGTACTTC; CDR3 protein: CASSFGVTYEQYF
clone size: once; V gene: TRBV27; D gene: -; J gene: TRBJ2-2; CDR3 DNA: TGTGCCAGCAGCCTAGGCTTGCAGACCGGGGAGCTGTTTTTT; CDR3 protein: CASSLGLQTGELFF
clone size: few; V gene: TRBV27; D gene: -; J gene: TRBJ2-7; CDR3 DNA: TGTGCCAGCAAGTCCAGGGGCGACGAGCAGTACTTC; CDR3 protein: CASKSRGDEQYF
clone size: -; V gene: TRBV28; D gene: -; J gene: TRBJ2-1; CDR3 DNA: TGTGCCAGCAGTTTATCAACATACCATGAGCAGTTCTTC; CDR3 protein: CASSLSTYHEQFF
clone size: -; V gene: TRBV29-1; D gene: -; J gene: TRBJ1-3; CDR3 DNA: TGCAGCGCCAGTGACTCTGGAAACACCATATATTTT; CDR3 protein: CSASDSGNTIYF
clone size: -; V gene: TRBV5-1; D gene: TRBD1; J gene: TRBJ1-1; CDR3 DNA: TGCGCCAGCAGCTTTACAACCTATAACGACAGGGCCACTGAAGCTTTCTTT; CDR3 protein: CASSFTTYNDRATEAFF
clone size: -; V gene: TRBV29-1; D gene: TRBD1; J gene: TRBJ2-1; CDR3 DNA: TGCAGCGCCAAAGGGACAGGGGCTTCCTACAATGAGCAGTTCTTC; CDR3 protein: CSAKGTGASYNEQFF
clone size: -; V gene: TRBV4-2; D gene: -; J gene: TRBJ1-5; CDR3 DNA: TGTGCCAGCAGCCAAGAAGTCGGTGGGGTTGTTCTGCCCCAGCATTTT; CDR3 protein: CASSQEVGGVVLPQHF
clone size: -; V gene: TRBV7-9; D gene: TRBD1; J gene: TRBJ2-2; CDR3 DNA: TGTGCCAGCAGCCCGGACAGGGTCACCGGGGAGCTGTTTTTT; CDR3 protein: CASSPDRVTGELFF
clone size: -; V gene: TRBV7-2; D gene: TRBD1; J gene: TRBJ2-6; CDR3 DNA: TGTGCCAGCAGCCCGTCGGACAGGGCTGGGGCCAACGTCCTGACTTTC; CDR3 protein: CASSPSDRAGANVLTF
clone size: -; V gene: TRBV6-5; D gene: -; J gene: TRBJ2-7; CDR3 DNA: TGTGCCACGGGGGCAGGTGGGTCCTACGAGCAGTACTTC; CDR3 protein: CATGAGGSYEQYF
clone size: once; V gene: TRBV5-4; D gene: TRBD1; J gene: TRBJ2-7; CDR3 DNA: TGTGCCAGCAGCGAACAGGGGTGGAGGTACGAGCAGTACTTC; CDR3 protein: CASSEQGWRYEQYF
clone size: -; V gene: TRBV27; D gene: TRBD1; J gene: TRBJ1-1; CDR3 DNA: TGTGCCAGCAGTAGATCCGACAGGGAGGTCACTGAAGCTTTCTTT; CDR3 protein: CASSRSDREVTEAFF
clone size: -; V gene: TRBV5-1; D gene: -; J gene: TRBJ2-6; CDR3 DNA: TGCGCCAGCAGCTTGGGTGGTACCGGGGCCAACGTCCTGACTTTC; CDR3 protein: CASSLGGTGANVLTF
clone size: -; V gene: TRBV3-1; D gene: -; J gene: TRBJ2-1; CDR3 DNA: TGTGCCAGCAGCCAAGGGACCCTGGGGATGCAGTACAATGAGCAGTTCTTC; CDR3 protein: CASSQGTLGMQYNEQFF
clone size: -; V gene: TRBV2; D gene: TRBD2; J gene: TRBJ2-7; CDR3 DNA: TGTGCCACCGGGACTAGCGGGGCCTACGAGCAGTACTTC; CDR3 protein: CATGTSGAYEQYF
clone size: -; V gene: TRBV6-5; D gene: -; J gene: TRBJ1-6; CDR3 DNA: TGTGCCAGCACCAGCAGTGGGTCCGGGAATTCACCCCTCCACTTT; CDR3 protein: CASTSSGSGNSPLHF
clone size: -; V gene: TRBV6-5; D gene: TRBD1; J gene: TRBJ2-7; CDR3 DNA: TGTGCCAGCAGAACGGACAGGGGGTTTCGGAGCGAGCAGTACTTC; CDR3 protein: CASRTDRGFRSEQYF
clone size: -; V gene: TRBV21-1; D gene: -; J gene: TRBJ2-6; CDR3 DNA: TGTGCCAGCAGCCCTCGGGACAGGGGGGGCCCTGGGGCCAACGTCCTGACTTTC; CDR3 protein: CASSPRDRGGPGANVLTF
clone size: -; V gene: TRBV28; D gene: TRBD1; J gene: TRBJ1-2; CDR3 DNA: TGTGCCAGCAGTCCGGACAGGGAAGTCGGAGGCTACACCTTC; CDR3 protein: CASSPDREVGGYTF
clone size: -; V gene: TRBV27; D gene: -; J gene: TRBJ1-2; CDR3 DNA: TGTGCCAGCAGTCCCCCGTTGGCAGGGGCCCATGGCTACACCTTC; CDR3 protein: CASSPPLAGAHGYTF
clone size: -; V gene: TRBV5-6; D gene: -; J gene: TRBJ1-1; CDR3 DNA: TGTGCCAGCACCCTAAGTTACAGGGAGGACACTGAAGCTTTCTTT; CDR3 protein: CASTLSYREDTEAFF
clone size: -; V gene: TRBV13; D gene: -; J gene: TRBJ1-2; CDR3 DNA: TGTGCCAGCACGTCTGGGGGGCGCGACTATGGCTACACCTTC; CDR3 protein: CASTSGGRDYGYTF
clone size: -; V gene: TRBV6-5; D gene: -; J gene: TRBJ2-4; CDR3 DNA: TGTGCCAGCAAGCTCCGGGGAGCCAAAAACATTCAGTACTTC; CDR3 protein: CASKLRGAKNIQYF
clone size: -; V gene: TRBV10-3; D gene: TRBD2; J gene: TRBJ2-3; CDR3 DNA: TGTGCCATCAGTCCTCGAAGCCGGGGGGTACACACAGATACGCAGTATTTT; CDR3 protein: CAISPRSRGVHTDTQYF
clone size: -; V gene: TRBV7-9; D gene: -; J gene: TRBJ2-7; CDR3 DNA: TGTGCCAGCAGCTGGTCAGGGAGCTCCTACGAGCAGTACTTC; CDR3 protein: CASSWSGSSYEQYF